These 16 T cell receptor beta chains were sequenced from one sample in a study of T cells in Graves' hyperthyroidism and ophthalmopathy. Regions amplified from RNA transcripts were the TCR beta CDR3 regions. The primer set for the first-round RT-PCR of the TCR CDR3 was HTBI. TCRdb processed the multiplex PCR reads anew with MiXCR; each CDR3 protein has one entry. The sample records hundreds of thousands of distinct CDR3 sequences, roughly an eighth being singletons. The specimen sequenced was blood. These receptors all stem from a woman aged 40-49 years with Graves' ophthalmopathy.

This clonotype was counted at least ten times. V gene TRBV27 combines with J gene TRBJ2-6; tentatively, D is TRBD1 (6 bases). This CDR3 spans 17 amino acids. V was cut by 2 bases and J by 0 bases, with 11 bases left in between. Germline CDR1 is MNHEY and CDR2 is SMNVEV (reference sequence). The CDR3 sequence: CASSLLGARSGANVLTF. The CDR3 coding sequence is TGTGCCAGCAGTTTACTGGGGGCTCGCTCTGGGGCCAACGTCCTGACTTTC.

This clonotype was detected only a few times. The chain combines TRBV27 with TRBJ2-7; D uncertain. V shed 6 bases and J shed 6 bases, with 12 bases lying between them. Germline loops: CDR1 MNHEY, CDR2 SMNVEV (reference sequence). The CDR3 is made up of 12 amino acids. The CDR3 DNA is TGTGCCAGCAGACCTAGTACCGCCGAGCAGTACTTC. This codes for CASRPSTAEQYF.

V usage is TRBV6-1 and J usage is TRBJ2-1; possible D gene TRBD2, 5 bases. V was pared by 7 bases and J by 7 bases, with 20 bases between. CDR1 is MNHNS, CDR2 SASEGT, per germline. The CDR3 has 15 amino acids. CDR3 loop: CASTSGLLVGNEQFF. The DNA for the CDR3 is TGTGCCAGCACCAGCGGACTCCTGGTAGGGAATGAGCAGTTCTTC.

This clonotype was detected many times. This chain uses TRBV19 with TRBJ1-2; D not resolved. V lost 7 bases and J lost 3, with 9 bases in between. This CDR3 spans 12 amino acids. The germline V gene encodes CDR1 LNHDA and CDR2 SQIVND (reference sequence). The CDR3 loop is CASTKDYYGYTF. CDR3 DNA sequence: TGTGCCAGTACCAAAGACTACTATGGCTACACCTTC.

This clonotype was counted many times. The gene calls are TRBV4-2 and TRBJ2-1; weak D call: TRBD1 (5 bases). The CDR3 has 13 residues. Germline V gives CDR1 LGHNA, CDR2 YNFKEQ. V was shortened by 3 bases and J by 6 bases, with 9 bases between the two germline ends. For the CDR3, the DNA is TGTGCCAGCAGCCAGGCAGGGCCCAATGAGCAGTTCTTC. Encoded protein: CASSQAGPNEQFF.

This clonotype was seen at least ten times. The chain has TRBV6-2 or TRBV6-3 and TRBJ2-1; 15 nucleotides match TRBD2. J gave up 9 bases and V 2 bases, and 2 bases lay outside the gene matches. The CDR3 sequence is 15 residues long. Germline V lookup: CDR1 MNHEY, CDR2 SVGEGT. The CDR3 loop reads CASSYRTSGRAEQFF. CDR3 DNA sequence: TGTGCCAGCAGTTACCGGACTAGCGGGAGGGCTGAGCAGTTCTTC.

The chain couples TRBV28 to TRBJ1-2; 7 bases match TRBD1. This CDR3 has 15 residues. Germline-derived CDR1 and CDR2 are MDHEN and SYDVKM. V shed 3 bases and J 7 bases; nucleotides not matched to a gene: 11. DNA for the CDR3: TGTGCCAGCAGTTTTGGGGGGGCAGGGGGAACTGGCTACACCTTC. This codes for CASSFGGAGGTGYTF.

There are a few counts of this clonotype. The chain has TRBV6-1 and TRBJ2-7, with D possibly being TRBD1 (5 bases). CDR3 length: 16 residues. CDR1 is MNHNS, CDR2 SASEGT, per germline. V was clipped by 2 bases and J by 3 bases, with 17 bases between them. In DNA form, the CDR3 reads TGTGCCAGCAGTGAAATTATAGATAGGGGCTTCTACGAGCAGTACTTC. It is translated as CASSEIIDRGFYEQYF.

This clonotype was counted ten times or more. J is TRBJ2-1 and V is TRBV28; no definite D call. Germline V CDR1 and CDR2: MDHEN, SYDVKM. The length of the CDR3 is 11 residues. Trimming stripped 7 bases from V and 5 bases from J, with 6 bases between. This CDR3 reads CASKDDNEQFF. The CDR3 nucleotides read TGTGCCAGCAAGGATGACAATGAGCAGTTCTTC.

The chain links TRBV20-1 to TRBJ2-1; 7 positions match TRBD2. Germline CDR1 DFQATT, CDR2 SNEGSKA (reference sequence). Losses at the gene ends were 6 bases for V and 5 bases for J; bases not matched to a gene: 13. The CDR3 runs to 15 residues. CDR3 nucleotide sequence: TGCAGTGCCCGGGATCCGGGACTACCCAACAATGAGCAGTTCTTC. It codes for CSARDPGLPNNEQFF.

V and J are TRBV6-2 or TRBV6-3 and TRBJ2-3; 8 bases fit TRBD2. This CDR3 has 17 amino acids. V shed 2 bases, J shed 2 bases, and the junction held 9 bases outside the gene matches. Germline CDR1 MNHEY, CDR2 SVGEGT. The CDR3: CASSYEVSGASTDTQYF. As DNA, the CDR3 is TGTGCCAGCAGTTACGAGGTTAGCGGGGCTTCCACAGATACGCAGTATTTT.

In DNA, the CDR3 is TGTGCCAGCAGCAGCACGACTAGCTTCCAAGAGACCCAGTACTTC. This codes for CASSSTTSFQETQYF. This chain joins TRBV9 and TRBJ2-5, with 7 nucleotides matching TRBD2. Germline V gene sequence: CDR1 SGDLS, CDR2 YYNGEE. The CDR3 runs to 15 residues. V was clipped by 4 bases and J by 1 base; unmatched bases: 7.

This clonotype came up a few times. V gene TRBV19 combines with J gene TRBJ2-7; TRBD1 agrees at 7 bases. Looked up from germline, CDR1 is LNHDA and CDR2 is SQIVND (reference sequence). The J segment lost 2 bases and the V segment lost 9 bases, leaving 7 bases of the junction unmatched. This CDR3 spans 13 amino acids. The CDR3 sequence: CASWDRFTYEQYF. The CDR3 bases are TGTGCCAGCTGGGACAGATTCACCTACGAGCAGTACTTC.

Ten or more counts support this clonotype. Relative to the germline gene, one junction end is altered; a read error may explain this. The J gene is TRBJ1-1, the V gene TRBV2; perhaps TRBD1 as D (6 bases). CDR1 is SNHLY, CDR2 FYNNEI, per germline. CDR3 size: 19 residues. CDR3 nucleotide sequence: TGTGCCAGCAGCGTGAGCTCCACAGGGTTGAGGGCGAAGAACACTGAAGCTTCCTTT. Protein sequence: CASSVSSTGLRAKNTEASF.

This clonotype has at least ten counts. The chain carries TRBV6-1 and TRBJ1-6; D is unresolved. The CDR3 runs to 13 residues. V lost 7 bases and J 5 bases, leaving 9 bases between the germline ends. Germline loops: CDR1 MNHNS, CDR2 SASEGT. The CDR3 nucleotides are TGTGCCAGCATTGCAGGACATAATTCACCCCTCCACTTT. Amino acid sequence: CASIAGHNSPLHF.

This clonotype was counted ten times or more. The chain joins TRBV12-3 or TRBV12-4 to TRBJ2-1, with 12 positions matching TRBD2. V lost 6 bases and J lost 3; bases outside the gene matches: 6. This CDR3 comprises 16 residues. In DNA, the CDR3 is TGTGCCAGCAGACACTGGACTAGCGGGGACTACAATGAGCAGTTCTTC. Translated: CASRHWTSGDYNEQFF.